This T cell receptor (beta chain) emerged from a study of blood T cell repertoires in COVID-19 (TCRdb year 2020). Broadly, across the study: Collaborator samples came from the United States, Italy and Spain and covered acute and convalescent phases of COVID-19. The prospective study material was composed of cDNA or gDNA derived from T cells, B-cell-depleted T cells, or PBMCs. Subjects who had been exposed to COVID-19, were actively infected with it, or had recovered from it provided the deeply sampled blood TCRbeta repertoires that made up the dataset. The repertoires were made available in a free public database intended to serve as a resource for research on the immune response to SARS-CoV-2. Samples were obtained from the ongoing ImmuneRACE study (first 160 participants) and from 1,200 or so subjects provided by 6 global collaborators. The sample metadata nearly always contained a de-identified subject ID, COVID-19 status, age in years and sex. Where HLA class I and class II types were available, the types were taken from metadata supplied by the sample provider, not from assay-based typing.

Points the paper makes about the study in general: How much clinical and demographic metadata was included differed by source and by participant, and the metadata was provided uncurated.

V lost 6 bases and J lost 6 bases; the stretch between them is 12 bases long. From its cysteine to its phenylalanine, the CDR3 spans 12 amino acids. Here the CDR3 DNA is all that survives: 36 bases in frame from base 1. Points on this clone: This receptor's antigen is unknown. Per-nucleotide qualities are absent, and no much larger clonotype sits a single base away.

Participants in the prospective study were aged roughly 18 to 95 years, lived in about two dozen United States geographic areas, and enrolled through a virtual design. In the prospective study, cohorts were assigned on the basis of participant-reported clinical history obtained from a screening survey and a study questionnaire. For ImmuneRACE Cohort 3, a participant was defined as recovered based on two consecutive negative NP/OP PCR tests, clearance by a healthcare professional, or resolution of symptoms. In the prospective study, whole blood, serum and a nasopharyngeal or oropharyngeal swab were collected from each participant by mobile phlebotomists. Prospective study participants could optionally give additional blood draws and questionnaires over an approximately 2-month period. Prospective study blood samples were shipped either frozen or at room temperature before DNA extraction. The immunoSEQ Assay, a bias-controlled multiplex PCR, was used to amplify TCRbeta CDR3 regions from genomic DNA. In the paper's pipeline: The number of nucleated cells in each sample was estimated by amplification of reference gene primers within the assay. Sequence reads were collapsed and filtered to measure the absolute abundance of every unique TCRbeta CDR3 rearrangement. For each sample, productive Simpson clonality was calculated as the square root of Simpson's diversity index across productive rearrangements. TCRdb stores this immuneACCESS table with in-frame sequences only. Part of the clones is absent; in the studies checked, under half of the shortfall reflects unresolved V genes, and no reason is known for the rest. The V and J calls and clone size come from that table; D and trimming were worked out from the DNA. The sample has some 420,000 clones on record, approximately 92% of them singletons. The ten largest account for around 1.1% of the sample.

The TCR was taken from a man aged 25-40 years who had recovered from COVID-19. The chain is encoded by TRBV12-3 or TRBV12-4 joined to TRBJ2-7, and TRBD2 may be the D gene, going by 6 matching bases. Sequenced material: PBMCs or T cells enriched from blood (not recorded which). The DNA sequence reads TGTGCCAGCAGAACGACTAGTCCCGAGCAGTACTTC. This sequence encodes CASRTTSPEQYF.